The 3 T cell receptor beta chains below all came from one sample that was sequenced in a study of blood T cells in healthy people across ages. A J-beta primer mix and a sample-barcoded 5' primer were used in a second PCR of about 7 to 12 cycles. MiXCR was run by TCRdb on the 5' RACE reads, yielding one entry per CDR3 protein. Of some 1.1 million distinct CDR3 sequences in the sample, around two fifths were seen once. The sample taken for sequencing was blood. The receptor source for this set is a man aged 18 to 29 in good health.

About this clonotype: Given a much more abundant clone one base away, this may be a read error. This chain joins TRBV6-6 and TRBJ2-3, with TRBD1 identical over 8 bases. Germline V gene data show CDR1 as MNHNY and CDR2 as SVGAGI (reference sequence). The V gene end was trimmed by 11 bases and the J gene end by 0 bases; junction bases not matched to a gene: 10. The CDR3 runs 15 residues. CDR3 sequence (DNA): TGTGCCCGCATACGGGACAGGCTTAGCACAGATACGCAGTATTTT. It is translated as CARIRDRLSTDTQYF.

The genes are TRBV20-1 and TRBJ1-2, with 8 positions matching TRBD1. Germline CDR1 is DFQATT and CDR2 is SNEGSKA (reference sequence). CDR3 size: 16 residues. The ends lost 0 bases at V and 4 bases at J; junction bases unmatched: 10. In nucleotides, the CDR3 is TGCAGTGCTAGAGATCGAGGCCGGACAGGGATCTATGGCTACACCTTC. Residues: CSARDRGRTGIYGYTF.

This clonotype was found a few times. The V and J genes are TRBV6-6 and TRBJ2-5, with D unresolved. The length of the CDR3 is 14 residues. V lost 9 bases, J lost 5 bases, and 19 bases lay in between. CDR1 is MNHNY and CDR2 is SVGAGI in the germline V gene (reference sequence). The CDR3 spells CASKGLEITETQYF. The CDR3 DNA reads TGTGCCAGTAAAGGGTTGGAGATCACGGAGACCCAGTACTTC.